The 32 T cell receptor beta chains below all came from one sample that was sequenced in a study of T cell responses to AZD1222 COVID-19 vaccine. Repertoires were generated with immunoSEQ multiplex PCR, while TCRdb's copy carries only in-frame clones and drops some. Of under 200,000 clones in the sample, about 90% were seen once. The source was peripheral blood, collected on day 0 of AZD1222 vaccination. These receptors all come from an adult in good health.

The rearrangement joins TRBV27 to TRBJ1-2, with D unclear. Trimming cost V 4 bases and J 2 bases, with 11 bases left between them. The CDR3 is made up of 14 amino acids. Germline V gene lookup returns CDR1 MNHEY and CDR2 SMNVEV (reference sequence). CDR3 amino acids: CASSYIGQNYGYTF. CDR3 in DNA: TGTGCCAGCAGTTATATCGGGCAGAACTATGGCTACACCTTC.

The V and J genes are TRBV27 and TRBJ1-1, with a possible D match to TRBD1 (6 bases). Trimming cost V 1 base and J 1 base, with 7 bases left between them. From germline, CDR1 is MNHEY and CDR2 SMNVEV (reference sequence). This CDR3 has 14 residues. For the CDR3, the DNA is TGTGCCAGCAGTTTATTCAGGGGGAACACTGAAGCTTTCTTT. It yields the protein CASSLFRGNTEAFF.

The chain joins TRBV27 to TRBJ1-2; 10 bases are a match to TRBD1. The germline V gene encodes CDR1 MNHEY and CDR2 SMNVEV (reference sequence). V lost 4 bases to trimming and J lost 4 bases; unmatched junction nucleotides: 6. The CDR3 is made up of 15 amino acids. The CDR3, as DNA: TGTGCCAGCAGTTATCGGACAGGGGGAAGCTATGGCTACACCTTC. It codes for CASSYRTGGSYGYTF.

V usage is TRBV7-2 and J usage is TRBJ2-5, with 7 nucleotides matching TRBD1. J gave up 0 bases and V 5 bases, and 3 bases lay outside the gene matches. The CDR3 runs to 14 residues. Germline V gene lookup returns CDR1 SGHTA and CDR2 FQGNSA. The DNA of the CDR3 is TGTGCCAGCAGCCAGGACAGGTACCAAGAGACCCAGTACTTC. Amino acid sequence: CASSQDRYQETQYF.

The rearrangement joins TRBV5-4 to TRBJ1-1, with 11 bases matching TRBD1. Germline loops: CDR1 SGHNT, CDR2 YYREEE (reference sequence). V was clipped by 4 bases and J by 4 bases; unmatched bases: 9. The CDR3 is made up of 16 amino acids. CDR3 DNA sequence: TGTGCCAGCAGCACGGGACAGGGGGTTGTTATCACTGAAGCTTTCTTT. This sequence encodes CASSTGQGVVITEAFF. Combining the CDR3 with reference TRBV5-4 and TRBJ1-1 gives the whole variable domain ETGVTQSPTHLIKTRGQQVTLRCSSQSGHNTVSWYQQALGQGPQFIFQYYREEENGRGNFPPRFSGLQFPNYSSELNVNALELDDSALYLCASSTGQGVVITEAFFGQGTRLTVV.

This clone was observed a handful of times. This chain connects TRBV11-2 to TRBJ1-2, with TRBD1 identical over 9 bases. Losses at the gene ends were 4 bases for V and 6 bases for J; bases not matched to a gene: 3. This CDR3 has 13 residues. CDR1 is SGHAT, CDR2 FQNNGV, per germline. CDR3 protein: CASSSGQGNGYTF. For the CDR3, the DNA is TGTGCCAGCAGCTCGGGACAGGGTAATGGCTACACCTTC.

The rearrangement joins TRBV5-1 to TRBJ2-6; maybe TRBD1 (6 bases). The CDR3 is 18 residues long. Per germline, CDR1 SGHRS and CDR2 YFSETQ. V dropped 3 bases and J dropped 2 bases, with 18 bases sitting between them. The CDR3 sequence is CASSSADSNRAGANVLTF. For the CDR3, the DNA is TGCGCCAGCAGCTCCGCGGACTCCAACAGGGCTGGGGCCAACGTCCTGACTTTC.

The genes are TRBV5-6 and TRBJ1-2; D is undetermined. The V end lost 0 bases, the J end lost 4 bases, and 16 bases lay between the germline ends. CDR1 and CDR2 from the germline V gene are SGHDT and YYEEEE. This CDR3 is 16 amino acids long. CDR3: CASSLDGGRTVYGYTF. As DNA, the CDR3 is TGTGCCAGCAGCTTGGACGGTGGCAGGACCGTCTATGGCTACACCTTC.

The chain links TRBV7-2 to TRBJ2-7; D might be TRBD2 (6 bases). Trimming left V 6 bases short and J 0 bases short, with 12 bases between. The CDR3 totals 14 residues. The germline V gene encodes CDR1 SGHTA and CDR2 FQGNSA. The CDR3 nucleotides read TGTGCCAGCAGTGATAGCGGTTACTCCTACGAGCAGTACTTC. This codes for CASSDSGYSYEQYF.

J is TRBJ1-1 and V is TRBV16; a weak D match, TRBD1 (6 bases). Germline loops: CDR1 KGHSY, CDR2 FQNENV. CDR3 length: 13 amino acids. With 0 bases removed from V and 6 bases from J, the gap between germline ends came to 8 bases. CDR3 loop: CASSQSGGAEAFF. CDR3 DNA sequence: TGTGCCAGCAGCCAATCAGGGGGGGCTGAAGCTTTCTTT.

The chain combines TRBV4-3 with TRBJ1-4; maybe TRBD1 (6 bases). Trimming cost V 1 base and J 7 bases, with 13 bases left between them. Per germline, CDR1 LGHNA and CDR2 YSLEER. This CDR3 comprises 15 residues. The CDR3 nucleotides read TGCGCCAGCAGCCAAGGGGTCGACAGGACTGAAAAACTGTTTTTT. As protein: CASSQGVDRTEKLFF.

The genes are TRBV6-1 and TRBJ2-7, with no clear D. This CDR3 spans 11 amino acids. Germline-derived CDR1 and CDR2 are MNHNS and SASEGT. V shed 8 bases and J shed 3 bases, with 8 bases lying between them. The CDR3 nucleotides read TGTGCCAGCCTGAGTAGCTACGAGCAGTACTTC. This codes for CASLSSYEQYF.

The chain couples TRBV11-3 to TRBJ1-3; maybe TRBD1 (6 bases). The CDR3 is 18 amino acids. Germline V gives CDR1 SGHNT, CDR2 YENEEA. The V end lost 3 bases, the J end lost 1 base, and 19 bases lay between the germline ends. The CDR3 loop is CASSFYTGTSISGNTIYF. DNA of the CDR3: TGTGCCAGCAGCTTTTATACCGGGACAAGTATTTCTGGAAACACCATATATTTT.

The CDR3 sequence is CATSGAGQEVGYEQYF. DNA for the CDR3: TGTGCCACCAGTGGGGCAGGGCAAGAAGTGGGCTACGAGCAGTACTTC. V usage is TRBV24-1 and J usage is TRBJ2-7, with a possible D match to TRBD1 (5 bases). V lost 5 bases and J 3 bases, leaving 19 bases between the germline ends. This CDR3 has 16 amino acids. Germline V gives CDR1 KGHDR, CDR2 SFDVKD.

CDR3: CASSQGHGYTF. The CDR3 nucleotides are TGTGCCAGCAGCCAGGGCCATGGCTACACCTTC. V is TRBV27 and J is TRBJ1-2, with D perhaps TRBD1 (5 bases). V was trimmed by 6 bases and J by 6 bases, leaving 8 bases between them. The CDR3 has 11 residues. Per germline, CDR1 MNHEY and CDR2 SMNVEV (reference sequence).

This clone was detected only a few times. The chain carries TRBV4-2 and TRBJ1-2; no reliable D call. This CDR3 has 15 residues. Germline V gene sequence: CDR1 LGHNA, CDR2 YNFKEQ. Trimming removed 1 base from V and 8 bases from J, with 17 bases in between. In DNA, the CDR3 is TGTGCCAGCAGCCAAGTGTTCTCCTGGCAGGACGGCTACACCTTC. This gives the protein CASSQVFSWQDGYTF.

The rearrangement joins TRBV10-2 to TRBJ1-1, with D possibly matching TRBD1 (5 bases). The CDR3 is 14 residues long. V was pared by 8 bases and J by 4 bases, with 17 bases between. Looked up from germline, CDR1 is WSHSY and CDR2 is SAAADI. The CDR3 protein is CASLDRARGTEAFF. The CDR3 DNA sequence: TGCGCCAGCCTTGACAGAGCAAGGGGCACTGAAGCTTTCTTT.

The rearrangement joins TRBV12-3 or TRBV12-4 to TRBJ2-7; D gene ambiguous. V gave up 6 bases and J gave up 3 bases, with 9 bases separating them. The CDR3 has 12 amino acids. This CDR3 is CASSQFLYEQYF. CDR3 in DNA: TGTGCCAGCAGCCAGTTCCTCTACGAGCAGTACTTC.

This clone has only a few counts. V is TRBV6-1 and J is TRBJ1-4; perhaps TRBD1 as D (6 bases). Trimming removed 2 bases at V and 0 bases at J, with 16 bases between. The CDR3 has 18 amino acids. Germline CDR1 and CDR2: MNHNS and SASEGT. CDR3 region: CASSERQGTFSTNEKLFF. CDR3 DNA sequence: TGTGCCAGCAGTGAACGGCAGGGGACTTTTTCAACTAATGAAAAACTGTTTTTT.

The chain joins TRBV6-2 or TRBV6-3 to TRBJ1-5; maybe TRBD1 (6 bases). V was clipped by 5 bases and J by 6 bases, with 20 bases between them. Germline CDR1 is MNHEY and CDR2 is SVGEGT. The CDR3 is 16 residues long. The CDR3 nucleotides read TGTGCCAGCAGTATGATATTTCAGGGGTTGTCTCAGCCCCAGCATTTT. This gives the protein CASSMIFQGLSQPQHF.

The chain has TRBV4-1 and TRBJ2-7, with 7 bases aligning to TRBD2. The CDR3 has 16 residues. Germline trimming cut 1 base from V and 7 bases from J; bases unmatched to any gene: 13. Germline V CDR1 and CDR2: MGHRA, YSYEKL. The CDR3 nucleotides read TGCGCCAGCAGCCAAGGTCCGTTTGGCGGGAGTGAAGAGCAGTACTTC. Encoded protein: CASSQGPFGGSEEQYF.

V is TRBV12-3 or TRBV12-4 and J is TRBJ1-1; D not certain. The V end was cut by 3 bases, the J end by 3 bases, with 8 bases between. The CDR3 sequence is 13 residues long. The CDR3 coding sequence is TGTGCCAGCAGTTTTAATTGGGACACTGAAGCTTTCTTT. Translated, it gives CASSFNWDTEAFF.

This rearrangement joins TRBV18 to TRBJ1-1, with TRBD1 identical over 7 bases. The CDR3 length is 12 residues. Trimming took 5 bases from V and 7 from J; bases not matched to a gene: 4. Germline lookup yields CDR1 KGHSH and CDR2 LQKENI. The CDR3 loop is CASSDGTVEAFF. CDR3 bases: TGTGCCAGCTCAGACGGGACAGTTGAAGCTTTCTTT.

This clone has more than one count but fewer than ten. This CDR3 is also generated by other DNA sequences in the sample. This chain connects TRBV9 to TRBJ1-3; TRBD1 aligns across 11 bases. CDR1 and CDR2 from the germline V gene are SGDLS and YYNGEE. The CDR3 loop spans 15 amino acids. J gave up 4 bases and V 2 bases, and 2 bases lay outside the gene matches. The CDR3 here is CASSVGTGGGNTIYF. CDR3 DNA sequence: TGTGCCAGCAGCGTCGGGACAGGGGGAGGAAACACCATATATTTT. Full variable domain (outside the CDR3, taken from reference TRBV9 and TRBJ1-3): DSGVTQTPKHLITATGQRVTLRCSPRSGDLSVYWYQQSLDQGLQFLIQYYNGEERAKGNILERFSAQQFPDLHSELNLSSLELGDSALYFCASSVGTGGGNTIYFGEGSWLTVV.

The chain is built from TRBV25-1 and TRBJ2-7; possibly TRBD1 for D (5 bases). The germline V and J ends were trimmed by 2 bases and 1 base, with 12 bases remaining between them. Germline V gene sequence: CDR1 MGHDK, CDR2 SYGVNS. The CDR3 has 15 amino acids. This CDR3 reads CASSEGQGESYEQYF. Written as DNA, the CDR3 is TGTGCCAGCAGTGAAGGGCAGGGCGAATCCTACGAGCAGTACTTC.

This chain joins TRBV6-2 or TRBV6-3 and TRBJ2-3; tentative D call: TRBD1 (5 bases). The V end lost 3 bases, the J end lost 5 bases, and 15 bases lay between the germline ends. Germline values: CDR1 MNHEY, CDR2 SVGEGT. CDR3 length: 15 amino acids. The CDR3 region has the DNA TGTGCCAGCAGTTATGCCGCGCAGGGTAAAGATACGCAGTATTTT. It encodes CASSYAAQGKDTQYF.

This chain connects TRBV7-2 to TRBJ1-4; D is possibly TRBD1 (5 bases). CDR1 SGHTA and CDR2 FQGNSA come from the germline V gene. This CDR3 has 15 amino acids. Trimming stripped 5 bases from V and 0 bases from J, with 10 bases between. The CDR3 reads CASSPRDATNEKLFF. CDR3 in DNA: TGTGCCAGCAGCCCCAGGGATGCAACTAATGAAAAACTGTTTTTT.

CDR3 amino acids: CASSLIEGGNYGYTF. The DNA of the CDR3 is TGTGCCAGCAGCTTAATAGAGGGCGGTAACTATGGCTACACCTTC. V gene TRBV11-2 combines with J gene TRBJ1-2; D unresolved. The germline CDR1 and CDR2 sequences are SGHAT and FQNNGV. This CDR3 has 15 amino acids. Trimming took off 2 bases at V and 1 base at J, with 11 bases between the two ends.

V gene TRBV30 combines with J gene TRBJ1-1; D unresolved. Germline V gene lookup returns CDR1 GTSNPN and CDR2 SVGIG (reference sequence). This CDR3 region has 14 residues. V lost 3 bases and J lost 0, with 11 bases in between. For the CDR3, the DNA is TGTGCCTGGAGCAATACGCGGTTGAACACTGAAGCTTTCTTT. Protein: CAWSNTRLNTEAFF.

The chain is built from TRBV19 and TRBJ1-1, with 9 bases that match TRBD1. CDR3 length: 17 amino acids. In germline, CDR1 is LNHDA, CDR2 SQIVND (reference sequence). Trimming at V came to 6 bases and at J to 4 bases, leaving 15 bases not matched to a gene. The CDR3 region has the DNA TGTGCCAGTAGGACGATCCGGACAGGGGACTCGGGCACTGAAGCTTTCTTT. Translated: CASRTIRTGDSGTEAFF.

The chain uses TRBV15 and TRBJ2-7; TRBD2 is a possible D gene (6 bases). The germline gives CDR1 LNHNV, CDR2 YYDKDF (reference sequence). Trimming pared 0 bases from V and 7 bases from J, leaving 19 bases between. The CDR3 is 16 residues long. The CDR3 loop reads CATSRDIAGGVREQYF. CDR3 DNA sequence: TGTGCCACCAGCAGAGATATCGCAGGAGGGGTTCGTGAGCAGTACTTC.

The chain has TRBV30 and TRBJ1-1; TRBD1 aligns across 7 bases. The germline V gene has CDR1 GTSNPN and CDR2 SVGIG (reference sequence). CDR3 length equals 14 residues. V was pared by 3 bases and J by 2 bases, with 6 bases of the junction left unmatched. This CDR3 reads CAWRRQGANTEAFF. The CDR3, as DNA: TGTGCCTGGAGACGACAGGGCGCAAACACTGAAGCTTTCTTT.